These 32 T cell receptor beta chains were sequenced from one sample in a study of cytomegalovirus exposure and HLA in healthy donors (dated by TCRdb to 2016 to 2017). Libraries were constructed by the immunoSEQ multiplex PCR assay. The multiplex PCR relied on a mix of 60 forward primers for TCR Vbeta segments and 13 reverse primers for TCR Jbeta segments. What TCRdb holds here is the immuneACCESS table cut down to in-frame rearrangements. Part of the clones is not present; checked against another copy, under half of the missing clones reflect an unresolved V gene, and the others are unexplained. This sample has over 150,000 clones in its table, and around 75% of those were observed once. Over 2.5% of the sample belongs to the ten largest clones. Sequenced material: PBMCs. These receptors were taken from a male donor in good health and CMV-seronegative.

The CDR3, as DNA: TGCGCCAGCAGCCTTTCGAGGCCCAACCTCCGGGATTCACCCCTCCACTTT. Amino acids: CASSLSRPNLRDSPLHF. V usage is TRBV4-1 and J usage is TRBJ1-6, with D uncertain. Trimming shortened V by 4 bases and J by 8 bases, and 21 bases separated the two germline ends. The germline V gene encodes CDR1 MGHRA and CDR2 YSYEKL. This CDR3 is built from 17 residues.

This clone has just one count. The rearrangement links TRBV28 to TRBJ2-7; no clear D gene. CDR1 and CDR2 (germline): MDHEN, SYDVKM. This CDR3 is 12 amino acids long. V shed 2 bases and J shed 3 bases, with 5 bases lying between them. The CDR3 region is CASSLVGYEQYF. The CDR3 DNA is TGTGCCAGCAGTTTAGTCGGCTACGAGCAGTACTTC.

The gene calls are TRBV6-5 and TRBJ2-1; a possible D gene is TRBD1 (7 bases). This CDR3 spans 15 amino acids. Germline V gene data show CDR1 as MNHEY and CDR2 as SVGAGI. The germline V and J ends were trimmed by 2 bases and 8 bases, with 16 bases remaining between them. The CDR3 region is CASSYRQGRDYEQFF. The DNA of the CDR3 is TGTGCCAGCAGTTACCGACAGGGTAGGGACTATGAGCAGTTCTTC.

J is TRBJ1-2 and V is TRBV6-6; the D is unclear. This CDR3 is 15 amino acids long. Germline CDR1 reads MNHNY; CDR2 reads SVGAGI (reference sequence). The V and J ends lost 2 bases and 3 bases respectively, with 13 bases between them. CDR3 amino acids: CASSYGQLLDYGYTF. The CDR3 region has the DNA TGTGCCAGCAGTTACGGGCAGCTCCTTGACTATGGCTACACCTTC.

The chain uses TRBV30 and TRBJ1-2, with TRBD1 matching 10 bases. This CDR3 has 15 residues. Trimming removed 3 bases from V and 5 bases from J; junction bases left unmatched: 9. CDR1 and CDR2 (germline): GTSNPN, SVGIG (reference sequence). In DNA form, the CDR3 reads TGTGCCTGGAGGGGCCGGGACAGGGGTCTTTATGGCTACACCTTC. This encodes CAWRGRDRGLYGYTF. Based on the CDR3 plus reference TRBV30 and TRBJ1-2, the full variable domain is SQTIHQWPATLVQPVGSPLSLECTVEGTSNPNLYWYRQAAGRGLQLLFYSVGIGQISSEVPQNLSASRPQDRQFILSSKKLLLSDSGFYLCAWRGRDRGLYGYTFGSGTRLTVV.

The chain joins TRBV5-1 to TRBJ2-3; perhaps TRBD2 as D (7 bases). CDR1 and CDR2 from the germline V gene are SGHRS and YFSETQ. V lost 1 base to trimming and J lost 3 bases, with 15 bases between them. The CDR3 contains 16 residues. As DNA, the CDR3 is TGCGCCAGCAGCTTGAACCCGGGGGGCGGGACAGATACGCAGTATTTT. Residues: CASSLNPGGGTDTQYF.

This rearrangement joins TRBV14 to TRBJ1-1, with D uncertain. V was pared by 3 bases and J by 1 base, with 15 bases between. The CDR3 spans 16 residues. The V gene's germline CDR1 is SGHDN and CDR2 FVKESK. Here the CDR3 reads CASSHTRGRPNTEAFF. The CDR3 region has the DNA TGTGCCAGCAGCCATACCCGCGGTAGACCGAACACTGAAGCTTTCTTT.

This clone has a single count. V gene TRBV30 combines with J gene TRBJ1-5; 7 nucleotides align to TRBD1. Germline assignment: CDR1 GTSNPN and CDR2 SVGIG (reference sequence). Trimming took 3 bases from V and 7 from J; bases not matched to a gene: 9. The CDR3 covers 14 residues. CDR3 in amino acids: CAWSPYRGGQPQHF. CDR3 bases: TGTGCCTGGAGCCCTTACAGGGGCGGACAGCCCCAGCATTTT.

This chain joins TRBV7-6 and TRBJ1-5; D is possibly TRBD1 (5 bases). The V and J ends lost 2 bases and 3 bases respectively, with 11 bases between them. Germline CDR1 is SGHVS and CDR2 is FNYEAQ. The CDR3 length is 15 residues. The CDR3 DNA reads as TGTGCCAGCAGCTTATCTGGCAGGGACAATCAGCCCCAGCATTTT. It translates to CASSLSGRDNQPQHF.

This clone was seen just once. The genes are TRBV6-5 and TRBJ2-3; the match to TRBD1 covers 7 bases. V lost 5 bases, J lost 5 bases, and 10 bases stayed unmatched. This CDR3 is built from 15 residues. Germline assignment: CDR1 MNHEY and CDR2 SVGAGI. The CDR3 nucleotides read TGTGCCAGCAGTCCGGGTCACAGGGGCAAAGATACGCAGTATTTT. It specifies CASSPGHRGKDTQYF.

In its sample, this clone was seen a few times. The chain joins TRBV5-4 to TRBJ1-2; D unresolved. The length of the CDR3 is 11 residues. Germline values: CDR1 SGHNT, CDR2 YYREEE (reference sequence). The ends were cut back, 9 bases at V and 4 bases at J, with 10 bases in the middle. CDR3: CAIHTGYGYTF. The CDR3 DNA is TGTGCCATCCATACCGGCTATGGCTACACCTTC.

This chain uses TRBV6-6 with TRBJ1-1, with D possibly matching TRBD1 (6 bases). Germline V gene sequence: CDR1 MNHNY, CDR2 SVGAGI (reference sequence). The CDR3 length is 16 residues. The germline V and J ends were trimmed by 4 bases and 4 bases, with 19 bases remaining between them. CDR3 in DNA: TGTGCCAGCAGTTCCCCGACAGGCGGCCCTGGCACTGAAGCTTTCTTT. Protein product: CASSSPTGGPGTEAFF.

This clone is a singleton in its sample. The rearrangement uses TRBV27 and TRBJ2-6, with TRBD1 as a possible D gene (5 bases). Between the trimmed V and J ends, which lost 6 bases and 1 base, there was a span of 19 bases. The CDR3 is made up of 18 amino acids. The germline V gene encodes CDR1 MNHEY and CDR2 SMNVEV (reference sequence). This chain's CDR3 is CASRMRLTDYSGANVLTF. CDR3 DNA sequence: TGTGCCAGCAGGATGAGATTGACAGATTATTCTGGGGCCAACGTCCTGACTTTC.

This clone was observed a few times. The CDR3 DNA sequence: TGTGCCAGCAGTTACTCGATTGAGTCTGCTCAGCAGTACTTC. Translating gives CASSYSIESAQQYF. The gene calls are TRBV6-6 and TRBJ2-7; D remains unclear. This CDR3 is 14 amino acids long. Trimming cost V 0 bases and J 8 bases, with 14 bases left between them. The germline V gene encodes CDR1 MNHNY and CDR2 SVGAGI (reference sequence).

The J gene is TRBJ1-2, the V gene TRBV20-1, with 11 positions matching TRBD1. Germline values: CDR1 DFQATT, CDR2 SNEGSKA (reference sequence). Trimming took 6 bases from V and 7 from J; bases not matched to a gene: 1. The CDR3 length is 11 residues. This chain's CDR3 is CSAGQGAGYTF. CDR3 DNA: TGCAGTGCAGGACAGGGGGCTGGCTACACCTTC.

The chain recombines TRBV7-2 with TRBJ1-5, with D uncertain. V was clipped by 2 bases and J by 0 bases, with 11 bases between them. In germline, CDR1 is SGHTA, CDR2 FQGNSA. This CDR3 is 16 amino acids long. The CDR3 region is CASSLWEYNSNQPQHF. The CDR3 nucleotides read TGTGCCAGCAGCTTATGGGAGTATAATAGCAATCAGCCCCAGCATTTT.

This clone was picked up a small number of times. The chain employs TRBV7-9 and TRBJ2-3; D uncertain. The CDR3 consists of 13 residues. From germline, CDR1 is SEHNR and CDR2 FQNEAQ (reference sequence). The V gene lost 11 bases and the J gene lost 2 bases, with 14 bases spanning the gap. The CDR3 sequence: CALVSEDTDTQYF. The CDR3 DNA follows: TGTGCCCTCGTCTCAGAGGACACAGATACGCAGTATTTT.

The V and J genes are TRBV18 and TRBJ2-5; tentative D call: TRBD2 (7 bases). CDR3 length: 12 amino acids. V was pared by 6 bases and J by 4 bases, with 9 bases between. Germline V lookup: CDR1 KGHSH, CDR2 LQKENI. The CDR3 sequence: CASSGGGETQYF. CDR3 nucleotide sequence: TGTGCCAGCTCGGGAGGGGGAGAGACCCAGTACTTC.

This clone was found once. The V call is TRBV19, the J call TRBJ1-6; no reliable D call. CDR3 length: 15 residues. V was clipped by 6 bases and J by 0 bases, with 9 bases between them. The germline V gene has CDR1 LNHDA and CDR2 SQIVND (reference sequence). The CDR3 region has the DNA TGTGCCAGTAGGGATTACAGCTCCTATAATTCACCCCTCCACTTT. Translated: CASRDYSSYNSPLHF.

The CDR3 sequence is CASGASSSYNEQFF. CDR3 DNA sequence: TGTGCCAGCGGGGCTTCCAGCTCCTACAATGAGCAGTTCTTC. J is TRBJ2-1 and V is TRBV6-5; TRBD1 might be the D (5 bases). The CDR3 runs 14 residues. Germline-derived CDR1 and CDR2 are MNHEY and SVGAGI. Trimming took off 8 bases at V and 0 bases at J, with 11 bases between the two ends.

This rearrangement joins TRBV11-2 to TRBJ1-1, with D possibly being TRBD1 (6 bases). This CDR3 region has 13 residues. Germline assignment: CDR1 SGHAT and CDR2 FQNNGV. The V and J ends lost 2 bases and 11 bases respectively, with 15 bases between them. CDR3 region: CASSLTTQGLAFF. In DNA, the CDR3 is TGTGCCAGCAGCTTAACCACACAGGGTTTGGCTTTCTTT. Looking up the rest from reference TRBV11-2 and TRBJ1-1 gives the full variable domain: EAGVAQSPRYKIIEKRQSVAFWCNPISGHATLYWYQQILGQGPKLLIQFQNNGVVDDSQLPKDRFSAERLKGVDSTLKIQPAKLEDSAVYLCASSLTTQGLAFFGQGTRLTVV.

This chain links TRBV7-9 with TRBJ2-3; D uncertain. V was trimmed by 1 base and J by 0 bases, leaving 5 bases between them. The length of the CDR3 is 14 residues. CDR1 and CDR2 from the germline V gene are SEHNR and FQNEAQ (reference sequence). DNA of the CDR3: TGTGCCAGCAGCTTAGTTCTGAGCACAGATACGCAGTATTTT. Translation: CASSLVLSTDTQYF.

In regard to this clone: Other DNA variants within this sample encode the same CDR3. The gene calls are TRBV11-2 and TRBJ1-2; 7 positions agree with TRBD1. CDR1 is SGHAT and CDR2 is FQNNGV in the germline V gene. V lost 1 base and J lost 4; bases outside the gene matches: 0. The CDR3 is 13 amino acids. CDR3 coding DNA: TGTGCCAGCAGCTTAGGACAGGGCTATGGCTACACCTTC. The encoded protein is CASSLGQGYGYTF.

The rearrangement joins TRBV19 to TRBJ2-1; a weak D match, TRBD1 (6 bases). The length of the CDR3 is 15 residues. Trimming cost V 3 bases and J 2 bases, with 11 bases left between them. Per the germline V gene, CDR1 is LNHDA and CDR2 is SQIVND (reference sequence). The CDR3 nucleotides read TGTGCCAGTAGTATTAACAGGGCCACCTACAATGAGCAGTTCTTC. It is translated as CASSINRATYNEQFF.

The rearrangement uses TRBV29-1 and TRBJ1-1; D gene uncertain. Between the trimmed V and J ends, which lost 3 bases and 1 base, there was a span of 12 bases. The CDR3 covers 14 residues. Germline values: CDR1 SQVTM, CDR2 ANQGSEA. The CDR3 sequence is CSVDVVAWNTEAFF. For the CDR3, the DNA is TGCAGCGTTGACGTTGTAGCCTGGAACACTGAAGCTTTCTTT.

V is TRBV23-1 and J is TRBJ2-7; no firm D call. TRBV23-1 is designated an ORF whose function remains uncertain. This CDR3 is built from 13 residues. V lost 3 bases to trimming and J lost 2 bases, with 8 bases between them. The CDR3 nucleotides read TGCGCCAGCAGTCAGTCTAGACCCTACGAGCAGTACTTC. Its protein is CASSQSRPYEQYF.

V usage is TRBV4-1 and J usage is TRBJ1-5, with D possibly TRBD1 on 6 matching bases. The germline V gene encodes CDR1 MGHRA and CDR2 YSYEKL. Trimming took 1 base from V and 4 from J, leaving 11 bases between them. The CDR3 spans 15 residues. CDR3 coding DNA: TGCGCCAGCAGCCAAGGGGACATCCCTAATCAGCCCCAGCATTTT. Encoded protein: CASSQGDIPNQPQHF.

The J gene is TRBJ1-1, the V gene TRBV10-3; D possibly corresponds to TRBD1 (6 bases). Deletions cut 7 bases from V and 4 bases from J, with 13 bases between. The CDR3 has 13 residues. Germline-derived CDR1 and CDR2 are ENHRY and SYGVKD. The CDR3 DNA reads as TGTGCCATCAAGGCGCAGGGGACCACTGAAGCTTTCTTT. It encodes CAIKAQGTTEAFF.

This chain links TRBV11-2 with TRBJ2-2, with D perhaps TRBD2 (5 bases). CDR3 length equals 16 residues. Trimming left V 1 base short and J 0 bases short, with 9 bases between. CDR1 and CDR2 from the germline V gene are SGHAT and FQNNGV. In nucleotides, the CDR3 is TGTGCCAGCAGCTTAGTGATTAGCGCGAACACCGGGGAGCTGTTTTTT. Translation: CASSLVISANTGELFF. The whole variable domain, remainder taken from reference TRBV11-2 and TRBJ2-2, is EAGVAQSPRYKIIEKRQSVAFWCNPISGHATLYWYQQILGQGPKLLIQFQNNGVVDDSQLPKDRFSAERLKGVDSTLKIQPAKLEDSAVYLCASSLVISANTGELFFGEGSRLTVL.

This clone was found a few times. This rearrangement joins TRBV28 to TRBJ1-1; no reliable D call. Germline V lookup: CDR1 MDHEN, CDR2 SYDVKM. This CDR3 contains 11 residues. The germline V and J ends were trimmed by 7 bases and 10 bases, with 13 bases remaining between them. CDR3 amino acids: CASTLSRLAFF. The CDR3 DNA reads TGTGCCAGCACCCTAAGCCGACTAGCTTTCTTT.

The rearrangement links TRBV6-5 to TRBJ2-3; D perhaps matches TRBD2 (6 bases). The CDR3 has 15 residues. Trimming left V 0 bases short and J 2 bases short, with 9 bases between. Germline lookup yields CDR1 MNHEY and CDR2 SVGAGI. In nucleotides, the CDR3 is TGTGCCAGCAGTTACTCGCGGGACCCCACAGATACGCAGTATTTT. It translates to CASSYSRDPTDTQYF.

The chain is built from TRBV30 and TRBJ2-5; 13 bases map to TRBD2. V dropped 2 bases and J dropped 5; count of bases not matched to a gene: 5. The length of the CDR3 is 15 residues. The germline gives CDR1 GTSNPN, CDR2 SVGIG (reference sequence). CDR3 in DNA: TGTGCCTGGAGTCAGGGACTAGCGGGAATGGAGACCCAGTACTTC. Protein sequence: CAWSQGLAGMETQYF.